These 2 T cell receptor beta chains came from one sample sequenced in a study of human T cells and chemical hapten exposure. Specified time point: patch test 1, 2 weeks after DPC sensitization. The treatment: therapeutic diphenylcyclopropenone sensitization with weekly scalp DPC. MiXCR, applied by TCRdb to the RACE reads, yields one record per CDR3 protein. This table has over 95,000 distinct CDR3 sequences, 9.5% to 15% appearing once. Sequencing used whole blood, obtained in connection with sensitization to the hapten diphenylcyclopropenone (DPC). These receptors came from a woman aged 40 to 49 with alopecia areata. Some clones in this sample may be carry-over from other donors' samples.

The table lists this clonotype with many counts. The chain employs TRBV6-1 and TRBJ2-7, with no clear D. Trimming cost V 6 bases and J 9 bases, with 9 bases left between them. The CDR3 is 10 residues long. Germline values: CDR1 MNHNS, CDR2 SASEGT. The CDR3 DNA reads TGTGCCAGCAGGGGAAATGGGCAGTACTTC. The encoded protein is CASRGNGQYF.

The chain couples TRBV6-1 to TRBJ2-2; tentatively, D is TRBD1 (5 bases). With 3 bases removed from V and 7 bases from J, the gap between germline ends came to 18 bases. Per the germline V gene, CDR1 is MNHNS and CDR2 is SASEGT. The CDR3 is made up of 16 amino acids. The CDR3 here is CASSEMVGYQGGELFF. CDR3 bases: TGTGCCAGCAGTGAGATGGTCGGCTACCAGGGCGGGGAGCTGTTTTTT.